Listed below are T cell receptor beta chains from one sample, sequenced in a study of T cell changes during pregnancy in multiple sclerosis. The protocol was immunoSEQ multiplex PCR, while the TCRdb copy is restricted to in-frame clones and leaves out a portion. This sample has under 40,000 clones, with roughly 90% found just once. The input for sequencing was CD4+ T cells from peripheral blood mononuclear cells, taken in the second trimester of pregnancy. The receptors shown here come from a female donor with multiple sclerosis, enrolled in a pregnancy study. Each CDR3 is given with its conserved first and last residue. D genes are given only for firm matches. Clone size is given for some rows only: seen once, a few or many times, or a class if the clone is expanded.

J,V,D,size,CDR3,DNA
TRBJ1-4,TRBV19,.,.,CASTHGGTIEKLFF,TGTGCCAGTACCCATGGGGGCACTATAGAAAAACTGTTTTTT
TRBJ1-2,TRBV10-2,TRBD1,.,CASRDRGVVDGYTF,TGCGCCAGCCGGGACAGGGGGGTAGTAGATGGCTACACCTTC
TRBJ1-3,TRBV27,TRBD1,.,CASSFIQGNTIYF,TGTGCCAGCAGTTTTATACAGGGGAACACCATATATTTT
TRBJ2-7,TRBV6-1,TRBD1,.,CASRGTGGYEQYF,TGTGCCAGCAGGGGGACAGGGGGGTACGAGCAGTACTTC
TRBJ2-7,TRBV6-1,.,.,CASSGYPGVLKQYF,TGTGCCAGCAGTGGGTACCCAGGGGTACTCAAGCAGTACTTC
TRBJ2-7,TRBV18,TRBD2,once,CASSPGLQSYEQYF,TGTGCCAGCTCCCCGGGACTACAATCCTACGAGCAGTACTTC
TRBJ1-2,TRBV14,TRBD1,.,CASSHFVGTGYGYTF,TGTGCCAGCAGCCACTTTGTCGGGACAGGCTATGGCTACACCTTC
TRBJ1-2,TRBV9,.,.,CASSRSHSPGIYGYTF,TGTGCCAGCAGCCGATCCCATTCTCCAGGGATCTATGGCTACACCTTC
TRBJ1-5,TRBV5-6,.,.,CASSSRDSWTYQPQHF,TGTGCCAGCAGCTCGCGGGACTCCTGGACTTATCAGCCCCAGCATTTT
TRBJ2-1,TRBV2,.,once,CAGQPRSSYNEQFF,TGTGCCGGACAACCGAGGAGCTCCTACAATGAGCAGTTCTTC
TRBJ1-2,TRBV4-1,.,.,CASSQDRRQISSYGYTF,TGCGCCAGCAGCCAAGATAGGAGGCAGATTTCCTCCTATGGCTACACCTTC
TRBJ1-2,TRBV7-9,TRBD1,.,CASRNTGGAGAGRGYTF,TGTGCCAGCAGGAATACAGGGGGCGCGGGGGCCGGGAGGGGCTACACCTTC
TRBJ1-2,TRBV6-5,.,.,CASIGADSRGYTF,TGTGCCAGCATTGGGGCCGATAGTCGGGGCTACACCTTC
TRBJ2-2,TRBV9,TRBD2,.,CASSTPAGGLPGELFF,TGTGCCAGCAGCACCCCAGCGGGGGGGCTCCCCGGGGAGCTGTTTTTT
TRBJ2-3,TRBV6-1,TRBD2,.,CASTAGAADTQYF,TGTGCCAGCACGGCGGGAGCTGCAGATACGCAGTATTTT
TRBJ1-6,TRBV7-2,TRBD1,.,CASSRTGQGGNSPLHF,TGTGCCAGCAGTCGAACTGGACAGGGCGGGAATTCACCCCTCCACTTT
TRBJ1-1,TRBV7-3,.,.,CASSSGRSHSEAFF,TGTGCCAGCAGTTCTGGCAGATCCCATTCTGAAGCTTTCTTT
TRBJ1-1,TRBV30,.,.,CAWSPALGGFSEAFF,TGTGCCTGGAGCCCGGCACTTGGGGGGTTCTCTGAAGCTTTCTTT
TRBJ2-7,TRBV30,TRBD1,.,CAWSAHGQGRWQYF,TGTGCCTGGAGTGCCCATGGACAGGGGAGGTGGCAGTACTTC
TRBJ1-1,TRBV29-1,.,.,CSGQGMNTEAFF,TGCAGCGGGCAGGGAATGAACACTGAAGCTTTCTTT
TRBJ2-7,TRBV11-2,.,.,CASSSQPPVGASYEQYF,TGTGCCAGCAGCTCACAACCACCCGTGGGGGCCTCCTACGAGCAGTACTTC
TRBJ2-1,TRBV5-6,TRBD2,.,CASSFSGGAHEQFF,TGTGCCAGCAGCTTTAGCGGGGGGGCACATGAGCAGTTCTTC
TRBJ2-6,TRBV9,TRBD2,.,CASSEKRWGGPYSGANVLTF,TGTGCCAGCAGCGAGAAAAGGTGGGGGGGACCGTACTCTGGGGCCAACGTCCTGACTTTC
TRBJ2-5,TRBV4-1,.,few,CASSPAREVQETQYF,TGCGCCAGCAGCCCCGCCCGTGAGGTCCAAGAGACCCAGTACTTC
TRBJ2-1,TRBV27,TRBD2,.,CASSLAQGAGGYIYNEQFF,TGTGCCAGCAGTTTGGCCCAGGGAGCGGGAGGGTACATTTACAATGAGCAGTTCTTC
TRBJ2-1,TRBV7-7,TRBD1,.,CASSGRPGQGRSHNEQFF,TGTGCCAGCAGCGGCCGACCGGGACAGGGGAGGTCCCACAATGAGCAGTTCTTC
TRBJ1-3,TRBV7-6,.,.,CASSPTTPHSGNTIYF,TGTGCCAGCAGCCCGACTACACCGCACTCTGGAAACACCATATATTTT
TRBJ1-4,TRBV30,.,.,CAWRGQGGEKLFF,TGTGCCTGGAGGGGGCAGGGTGGAGAAAAACTGTTTTTT